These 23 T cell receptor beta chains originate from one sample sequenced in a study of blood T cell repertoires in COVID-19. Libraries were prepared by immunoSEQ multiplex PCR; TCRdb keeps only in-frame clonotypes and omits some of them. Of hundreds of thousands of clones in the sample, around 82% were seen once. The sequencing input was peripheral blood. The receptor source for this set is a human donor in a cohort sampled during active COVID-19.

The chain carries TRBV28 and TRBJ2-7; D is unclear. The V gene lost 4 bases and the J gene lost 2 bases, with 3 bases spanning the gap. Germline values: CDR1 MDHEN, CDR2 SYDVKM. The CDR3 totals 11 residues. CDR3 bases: TGTGCCAGCAGTTCGGCCTACGAGCAGTACTTC. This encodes CASSSAYEQYF.

This chain's CDR3 is CASSLGLAGREQYF. DNA of the CDR3: TGTGCCAGCAGCTTAGGACTTGCGGGGAGAGAGCAGTACTTC. The V gene is TRBV11-3, the J gene TRBJ2-7; possibly TRBD2 for D (6 bases). V was trimmed by 1 base and J by 7 bases, leaving 14 bases between them. This CDR3 region has 14 residues. Germline V CDR1 and CDR2: SGHNT, YENEEA.

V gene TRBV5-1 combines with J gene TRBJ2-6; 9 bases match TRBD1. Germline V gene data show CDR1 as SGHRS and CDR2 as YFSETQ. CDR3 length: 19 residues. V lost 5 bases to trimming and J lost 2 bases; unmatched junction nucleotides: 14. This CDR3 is CASSLIGTGSSPGANVLTF. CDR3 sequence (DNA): TGCGCCAGCAGTTTAATAGGGACAGGGAGTTCCCCTGGGGCCAACGTCCTGACTTTC.

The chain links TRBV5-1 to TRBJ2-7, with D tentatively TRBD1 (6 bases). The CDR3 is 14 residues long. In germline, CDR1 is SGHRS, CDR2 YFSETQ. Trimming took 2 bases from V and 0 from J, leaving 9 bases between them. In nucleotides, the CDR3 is TGCGCCAGCAGCTTCCAGGGGAGCTCCTACGAGCAGTACTTC. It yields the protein CASSFQGSSYEQYF.

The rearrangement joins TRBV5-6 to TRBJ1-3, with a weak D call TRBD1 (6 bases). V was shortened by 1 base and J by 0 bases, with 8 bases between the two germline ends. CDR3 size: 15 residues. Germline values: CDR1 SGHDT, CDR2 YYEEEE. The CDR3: CASSLRGSSGNTIYF. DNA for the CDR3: TGTGCCAGCAGCTTGAGGGGGTCCTCTGGAAACACCATATATTTT.

In nucleotides, the CDR3 is TGTGCCAGCAGTACTAGCTCCTACAATGAGCAGTTCTTC. This gives the protein CASSTSSYNEQFF. This chain joins TRBV27 and TRBJ2-1, with a weak D call TRBD2 (5 bases). The V end lost 5 bases, the J end lost 0 bases, and 5 bases lay between the germline ends. Germline CDR1 is MNHEY and CDR2 is SMNVEV (reference sequence). The CDR3 consists of 13 residues.

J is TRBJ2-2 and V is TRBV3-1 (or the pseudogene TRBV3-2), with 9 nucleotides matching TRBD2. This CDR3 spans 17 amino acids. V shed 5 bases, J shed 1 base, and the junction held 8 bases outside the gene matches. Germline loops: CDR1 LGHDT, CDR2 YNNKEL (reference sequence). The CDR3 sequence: CASSSYRLAENTGELFF. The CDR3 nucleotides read TGTGCCAGCAGCTCCTACCGACTAGCGGAGAACACCGGGGAGCTGTTTTTT.

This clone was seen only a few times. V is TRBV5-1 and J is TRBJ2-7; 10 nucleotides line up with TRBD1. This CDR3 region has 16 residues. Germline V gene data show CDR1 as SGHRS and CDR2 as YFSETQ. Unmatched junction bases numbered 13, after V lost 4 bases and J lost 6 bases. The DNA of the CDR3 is TGCGCCAGCAGCCTGGGACAGGGGCGTATATCTATCGAGCAGTACTTC. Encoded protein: CASSLGQGRISIEQYF.

In DNA, the CDR3 is TGTGCCAGCAGTTTAATCGGGACAGTCAAGCAGTACTTC. It is translated as CASSLIGTVKQYF. The J gene is TRBJ2-7, the V gene TRBV28, with 7 bases lining up with TRBD1. This CDR3 is 13 amino acids long. Germline V gives CDR1 MDHEN, CDR2 SYDVKM. The J segment lost 8 bases and the V segment lost 2 bases, leaving 6 bases of the junction unmatched.

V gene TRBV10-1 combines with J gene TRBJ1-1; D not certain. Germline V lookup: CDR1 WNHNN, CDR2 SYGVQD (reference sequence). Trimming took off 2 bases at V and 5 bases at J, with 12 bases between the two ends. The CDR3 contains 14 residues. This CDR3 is CASSEGPRWTEAFF. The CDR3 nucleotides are TGCGCCAGCAGTGAGGGGCCCCGTTGGACTGAAGCTTTCTTT.

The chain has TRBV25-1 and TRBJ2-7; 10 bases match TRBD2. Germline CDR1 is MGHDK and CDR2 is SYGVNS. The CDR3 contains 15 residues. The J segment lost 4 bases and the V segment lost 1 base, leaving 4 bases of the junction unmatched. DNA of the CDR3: TGTGCCAGCAGTGAATTTCTAGCGGGAGTATACGAGCAGTACTTC. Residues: CASSEFLAGVYEQYF.

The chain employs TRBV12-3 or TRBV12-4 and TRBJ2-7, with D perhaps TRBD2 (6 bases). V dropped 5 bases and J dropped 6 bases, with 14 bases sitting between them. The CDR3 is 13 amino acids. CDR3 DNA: TGTGCCAGCAGTCCTCGATTGGGGGGCGAGCAGTACTTC. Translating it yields CASSPRLGGEQYF.

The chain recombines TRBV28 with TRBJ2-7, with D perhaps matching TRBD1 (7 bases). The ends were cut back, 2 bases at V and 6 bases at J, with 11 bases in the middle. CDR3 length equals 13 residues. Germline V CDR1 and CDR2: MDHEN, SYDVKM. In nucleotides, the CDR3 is TGTGCCAGCAGTTTAAACAGGGGAGGCGAGCAGTACTTC. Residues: CASSLNRGGEQYF.

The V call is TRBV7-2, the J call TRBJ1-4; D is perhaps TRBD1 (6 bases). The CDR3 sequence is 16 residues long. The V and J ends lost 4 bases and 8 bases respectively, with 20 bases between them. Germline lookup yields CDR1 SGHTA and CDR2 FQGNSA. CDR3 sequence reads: CASSWATGSRREKLFF. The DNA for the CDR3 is TGTGCCAGCAGCTGGGCGACAGGCTCCCGCCGGGAAAAACTGTTTTTT. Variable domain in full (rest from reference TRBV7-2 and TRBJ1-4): GAGVSQSPSNKVTEKGKDVELRCDPISGHTALYWYRQSLGQGLEFLIYFQGNSAPDKSGLPSDRFSAERTGGSVSTLTIQRTQQEDSAVYLCASSWATGSRREKLFFGSGTQLSVL.

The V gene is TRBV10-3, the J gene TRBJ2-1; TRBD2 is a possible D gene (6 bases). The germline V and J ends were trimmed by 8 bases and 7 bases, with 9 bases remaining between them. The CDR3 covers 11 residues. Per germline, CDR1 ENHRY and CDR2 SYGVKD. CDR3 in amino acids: CAIGGGNEQFF. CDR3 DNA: TGTGCCATCGGTGGAGGGAATGAGCAGTTCTTC.

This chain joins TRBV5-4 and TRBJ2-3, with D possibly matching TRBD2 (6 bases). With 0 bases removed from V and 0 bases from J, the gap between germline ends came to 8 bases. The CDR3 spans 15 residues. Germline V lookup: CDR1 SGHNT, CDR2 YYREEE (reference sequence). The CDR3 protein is CASSLDGSSTDTQYF. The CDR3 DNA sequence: TGTGCCAGCAGCTTGGACGGGAGTAGCACAGATACGCAGTATTTT.

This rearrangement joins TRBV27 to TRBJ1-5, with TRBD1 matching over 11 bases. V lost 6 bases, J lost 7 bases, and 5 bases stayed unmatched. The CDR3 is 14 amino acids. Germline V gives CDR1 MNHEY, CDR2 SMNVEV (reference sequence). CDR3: CASRGTGGGQPQHF. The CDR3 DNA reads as TGTGCCAGCAGGGGGACAGGGGGGGGCCAGCCCCAGCATTTT.

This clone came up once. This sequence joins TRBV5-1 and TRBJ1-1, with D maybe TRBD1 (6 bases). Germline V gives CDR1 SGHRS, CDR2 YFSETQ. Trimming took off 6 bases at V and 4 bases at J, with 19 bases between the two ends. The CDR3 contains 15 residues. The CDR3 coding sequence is TGCGCCAGCACCTCCAGCGGGGGCAGAACCACTGAAGCTTTCTTT. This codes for CASTSSGGRTTEAFF.

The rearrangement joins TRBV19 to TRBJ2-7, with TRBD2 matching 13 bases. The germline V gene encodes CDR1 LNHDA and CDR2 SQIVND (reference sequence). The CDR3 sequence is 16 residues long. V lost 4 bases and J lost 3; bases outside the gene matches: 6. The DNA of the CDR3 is TGTGCCAGTAGTACCCGCGGACTAGCGGGAGTCTACGAGCAGTACTTC. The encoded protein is CASSTRGLAGVYEQYF.

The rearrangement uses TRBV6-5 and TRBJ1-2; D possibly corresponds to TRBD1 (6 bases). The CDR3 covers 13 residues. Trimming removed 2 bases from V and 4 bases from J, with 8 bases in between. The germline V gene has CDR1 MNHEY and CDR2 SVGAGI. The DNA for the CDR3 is TGTGCCAGCAGTTACGACAGGACCTATGGCTACACCTTC. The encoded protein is CASSYDRTYGYTF.

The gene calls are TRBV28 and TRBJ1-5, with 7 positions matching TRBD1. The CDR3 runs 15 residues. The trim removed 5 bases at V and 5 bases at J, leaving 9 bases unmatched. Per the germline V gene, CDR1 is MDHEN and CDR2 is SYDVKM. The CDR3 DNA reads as TGTGCCAGCAGTCCCCCGACAGGGCCTGATCAGCCCCAGCATTTT. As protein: CASSPPTGPDQPQHF.

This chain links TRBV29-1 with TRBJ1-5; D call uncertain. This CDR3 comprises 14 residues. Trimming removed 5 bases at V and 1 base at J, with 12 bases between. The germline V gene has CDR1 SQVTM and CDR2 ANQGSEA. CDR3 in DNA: TGCAGCGTTCGTGAGAACAGAAGCAATCAGCCCCAGCATTTT. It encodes CSVRENRSNQPQHF.

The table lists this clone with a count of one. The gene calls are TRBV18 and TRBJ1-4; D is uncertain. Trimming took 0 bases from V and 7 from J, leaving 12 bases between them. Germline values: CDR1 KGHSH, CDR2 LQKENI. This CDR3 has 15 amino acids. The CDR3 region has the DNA TGTGCCAGCTCACCACCAGCGGGGTCGGGTGAAAAACTGTTTTTT. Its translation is CASSPPAGSGEKLFF.